This is a list of T cell receptor beta chains from one sample in a study of blood T cells in healthy people across ages. TCRdb redid the calling of the 5' RACE reads with MiXCR, one entry per CDR3 protein. The profile shows some 800,000 distinct CDR3 sequences, around two fifths of them singletons. The sample consisted of blood. The receptors derive from a man aged 60 to 69 in good health. The CDR3 runs from the conserved cysteine through the conserved F or W. The order of the fields is clone size, J gene, D gene, V gene, CDR3 protein, CDR3 DNA. D genes are given only for firm matches. A row's size may be missing; if present it is once, few, many or a size class.

- | TRBJ2-3 | - | TRBV12-3/TRBV12-4 | CASRRLNGADTQYF | TGTGCCAGCAGAAGATTGAATGGCGCAGATACGCAGTATTTT
- | TRBJ2-5 | - | TRBV27 | CASSFDRSLAGETQYF | TGTGCCAGCAGTTTCGACAGATCCCTGGCGGGGGAGACCCAGTACTTC
- | TRBJ2-7 | TRBD1 | TRBV11-2 | CASSLRDRGLNYEQYF | TGTGCCAGCAGCTTGAGGGACAGGGGGCTCAACTACGAGCAGTACTTC
- | TRBJ2-3 | - | TRBV20-1 | CSAERDGCRTDTQYF | TGCAGTGCTGAGAGGGACGGGTGTCGCACAGATACGCAGTATTTT
- | TRBJ2-7 | - | TRBV28 | CASMTRISYEQYF | TGTGCCAGCATGACCCGTATCTCCTACGAGCAGTACTTC
few | TRBJ2-2 | - | TRBV11-2 | CASSPRAGDNTGELFF | TGTGCCAGCAGCCCTAGGGCCGGGGATAACACCGGGGAGCTGTTTTTT
- | TRBJ2-7 | - | TRBV5-5 | CASSQGSFSNAYEQYF | TGTGCCAGCAGCCAAGGGTCCTTTTCCAACGCCTACGAGCAGTACTTC
few | TRBJ2-4 | - | TRBV28 | CASSFGQGRNIQYF | TGTGCCAGCAGTTTTGGCCAGGGTCGAAACATTCAGTACTTC
- | TRBJ2-1 | TRBD1 | TRBV27 | CASSTRGQQYNEQFF | TGTGCCAGCAGCACTAGGGGACAGCAGTACAATGAGCAGTTCTTC
- | TRBJ2-1 | - | TRBV5-1 | CASSLVGTVYNEQFF | TGCGCCAGCAGCTTGGTGGGGACCGTCTACAATGAGCAGTTCTTC
- | TRBJ2-7 | TRBD2 | TRBV20-1 | CSAIGLAGGEQYF | TGCAGTGCTATCGGACTAGCGGGGGGCGAGCAGTACTTC
- | TRBJ2-5 | - | TRBV5-1 | CASSPMGPLNDNEQYF | TGCGCCAGCAGCCCAATGGGGCCACTAAACGATAATGAGCAGTACTTC
- | TRBJ1-2 | - | TRBV7-2 | CASSSTGGTDGHTF | TGTGCCAGCAGCTCTACCGGCGGAACCGATGGCCACACCTTC
- | TRBJ1-5 | - | TRBV27 | CASSFGLGGIQPQHF | TGTGCCAGCAGTTTTGGCCTAGGAGGGATCCAGCCCCAGCATTTT
few | TRBJ2-5 | - | TRBV6-2/TRBV6-3 | CASSYPQGVQETQYF | TGTGCCAGCAGTTACCCACAGGGAGTCCAAGAGACCCAGTACTTC
- | TRBJ2-7 | TRBD1 | TRBV29-1 | CSVIPRDSPYEQYF | TGCAGCGTTATACCCCGGGACAGCCCCTACGAGCAGTACTTC
many | TRBJ2-3 | - | TRBV7-2 | CASSLTAGLAVDTDTQYF | TGTGCCAGCAGCTTAACGGCGGGGTTAGCGGTAGACACAGATACGCAGTATTTT
- | TRBJ2-1 | - | TRBV2 | CASSGGQLGHNEQFF | TGTGCCAGCAGTGGAGGGCAGCTGGGGCACAATGAGCAGTTCTTC
- | TRBJ1-6 | - | TRBV13 | CASSVPGEPLHF | TGTGCCAGCAGCGTCCCAGGGGAACCCCTCCACTTT
- | TRBJ2-3 | - | TRBV7-9 | CASSLNSNPDTQYF | TGTGCCAGCAGTCTAAACAGTAACCCAGATACGCAGTATTTT
- | TRBJ2-4 | TRBD2 | TRBV6-1 | CASSEVRLASGTSIQYF | TGTGCCAGCAGTGAAGTGAGGTTGGCTAGCGGAACAAGCATTCAGTACTTC
few | TRBJ1-2 | - | TRBV3-1 | CASSQEPYGYTF | TGTGCCAGCAGCCAGGAACCCTATGGCTACACCTTC
- | TRBJ1-1 | - | TRBV24-1 | CATSDPPGSEAFF | TGTGCCACCAGTGATCCTCCAGGGTCGGAAGCTTTCTTT
many | TRBJ2-3 | TRBD2 | TRBV2 | CASSRLAGGTDTQYF | TGTGCCAGCAGTCGACTAGCGGGAGGTACAGATACGCAGTATTTT
few | TRBJ2-7 | - | TRBV24-1 | CATSDRENEQYF | TGTGCCACCAGTGATCGCGAAAACGAGCAGTACTTC
many | TRBJ2-5 | - | TRBV29-1 | CSAVGRIQETQYF | TGCAGCGCTGTGGGGCGGATCCAAGAGACCCAGTACTTC
few | TRBJ1-2 | TRBD1 | TRBV9 | CASSPQGANGYTF | TGTGCCAGCAGCCCACAGGGGGCGAACGGCTACACCTTC
once | TRBJ2-2 | - | TRBV2 | CASTSSGGRIGELFF | TGTGCCAGCACGTCCTCCGGGGGGCGCATAGGGGAGCTGTTTTTT
- | TRBJ2-1 | - | TRBV5-1 | CASSVVLGTSEQFF | TGCGCCAGCAGCGTGGTTCTGGGGACAAGTGAGCAGTTCTTC
few | TRBJ1-4 | - | TRBV11-2 | CASRHWGREIEKLFF | TGTGCCAGCAGACACTGGGGCAGGGAAATTGAAAAACTGTTTTTT
few | TRBJ2-1 | TRBD2 | TRBV7-2 | CASSLAPPSGGAIRNEQFF | TGTGCCAGCAGCTTAGCGCCCCCTAGCGGGGGGGCCATTAGAAATGAGCAGTTCTTC
- | TRBJ2-3 | TRBD1 | TRBV7-9 | CASSRGDRDADTQYF | TGTGCCAGCAGCCGGGGGGACAGGGATGCAGATACGCAGTATTTT
- | TRBJ1-6 | - | TRBV25-1 | CASSESGPDNSSLHF | TGTGCCAGCAGTGAAAGCGGCCCTGATAATTCATCCCTCCACTTT
- | TRBJ1-1 | - | TRBV3-1 | CASSQRTATPNTEAFF | TGTGCCAGCAGCCAAAGAACGGCCACTCCAAACACTGAAGCTTTCTTT
few | TRBJ2-7 | TRBD1 | TRBV5-4 | CASSLIQGATYEQYF | TGTGCCAGCAGCTTGATACAGGGGGCGACTTACGAGCAGTACTTC
few | TRBJ1-1 | - | TRBV5-1 | CASGRSGNTEAFF | TGCGCCAGCGGTCGATCAGGGAACACTGAAGCTTTCTTT
- | TRBJ2-7 | TRBD1 | TRBV4-3 | CASSQDPDRGLSYEQYF | TGCGCCAGCAGCCAAGATCCGGACAGGGGGCTCTCCTACGAGCAGTACTTC
few | TRBJ2-7 | - | TRBV27 | CASKDRDTSYEQYF | TGTGCCAGCAAAGACCGGGACACGTCCTACGAGCAGTACTTC
few | TRBJ2-5 | - | TRBV21-1 | CASSKGTSGVDNEQYF | TGTGCCAGCAGCAAGGGGACTAGCGGGGTGGACAATGAGCAGTACTTC
- | TRBJ2-1 | - | TRBV29-1 | CSVGDEGPDSYEQFF | TGCAGCGTTGGGGACGAGGGGCCGGACTCCTACGAGCAGTTCTTC
- | TRBJ2-7 | - | TRBV28 | CASSGGPHASYEQYF | TGTGCCAGCAGTGGGGGGCCTCACGCCTCCTACGAGCAGTACTTC
many | TRBJ2-3 | - | TRBV9 | CASSVKGSPTDTQYF | TGTGCCAGCAGCGTTAAGGGATCCCCCACAGATACGCAGTATTTT
- | TRBJ2-1 | - | TRBV7-9 | CASRSRDSSYNEQFF | TGTGCCAGCAGGAGCCGGGACTCGAGTTACAATGAGCAGTTCTTC
- | TRBJ1-5 | TRBD1 | TRBV2 | CASSAGGQQNQPQHF | TGTGCCAGCAGTGCGGGGGGACAGCAGAATCAGCCCCAGCATTTT
- | TRBJ2-3 | - | TRBV11-3 | CASSLLGFGNTQYF | TGTGCCAGCAGCCTCTTAGGATTTGGTAATACGCAGTATTTT
- | TRBJ2-1 | - | TRBV11-2 | CASSPHGGYNEQFF | TGTGCCAGCAGCCCCCATGGGGGCTACAATGAGCAGTTCTTC
- | TRBJ1-2 | - | TRBV20-1 | CSAGWGEVGGYTF | TGCAGTGCTGGATGGGGGGAAGTAGGTGGCTACACCTTC
- | TRBJ2-7 | - | TRBV6-1 | CASSEGQGGSYEQYF | TGTGCCAGCAGTGAGGGGCAGGGAGGATCCTACGAGCAGTACTTC
- | TRBJ2-3 | - | TRBV29-1 | CSAIRDWGIDTQYF | TGCAGCGCGATTCGGGACTGGGGGATTGATACGCAGTATTTT
- | TRBJ2-3 | - | TRBV7-9 | CASRRSGADTQYF | TGTGCCAGCCGGAGGAGTGGTGCAGATACGCAGTATTTT